The clone carrying this T cell receptor (beta chain) was found once. In the original processing: By means of reference gene primer amplification, nucleated cell counts were estimated. Using immunoSEQ multiplex PCR, the repertoire was profiled, and TCRdb retains in-frame clones only, with some absent. V and J calls and clone size are given by that table; D and trimming were obtained from the DNA. Among around 220,000 clones listed, more than 65% were seen once. This sample was taken from a study of blood T cell repertoires in COVID-19. Looking at the study overall: COVID-19 samples from acute and convalescent phases originated in the United States, Italy and Spain. PBMCs, B-cell-depleted T cells, or T cells provided the cDNA or gDNA that made up the material.

Losses at the gene ends were 7 bases for V and 9 bases for J; bases not matched to a gene: 4. Germline V gene lookup returns CDR1 LNHDA and CDR2 SQIVND (reference sequence). The CDR3 is made up of 13 amino acids. The material sequenced was peripheral blood. This sequence originates from a woman aged 40 to 49 with active or convalescent COVID-19. The V gene is TRBV19, the J gene TRBJ2-1; TRBD1 matches at 12 bases. The CDR3 DNA is TGTGCCAGTACAAGGGACAGGGGGCTTGAGCAGTTCTTC. Protein: CASTRDRGLEQFF.